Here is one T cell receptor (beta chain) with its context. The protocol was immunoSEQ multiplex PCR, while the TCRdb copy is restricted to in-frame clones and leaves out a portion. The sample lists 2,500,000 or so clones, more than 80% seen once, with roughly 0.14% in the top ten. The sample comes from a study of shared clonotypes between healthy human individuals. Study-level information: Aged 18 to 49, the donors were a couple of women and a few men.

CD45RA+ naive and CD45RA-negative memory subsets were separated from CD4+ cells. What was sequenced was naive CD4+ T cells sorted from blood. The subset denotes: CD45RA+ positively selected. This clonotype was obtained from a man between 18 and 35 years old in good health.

CDR3 region: CASSFTELNYGYTF. Here the CDR3 DNA reads TGCGCCAGCAGCTTCACAGAGCTTAACTATGGCTACACCTTC. The J gene is TRBJ1-2, the V gene TRBV5-1; D unresolved. Germline CDR1 reads SGHRS; CDR2 reads YFSETQ. Trimming took off 2 bases at V and 1 base at J, with 9 bases between the two ends. CDR3 length: 14 amino acids.